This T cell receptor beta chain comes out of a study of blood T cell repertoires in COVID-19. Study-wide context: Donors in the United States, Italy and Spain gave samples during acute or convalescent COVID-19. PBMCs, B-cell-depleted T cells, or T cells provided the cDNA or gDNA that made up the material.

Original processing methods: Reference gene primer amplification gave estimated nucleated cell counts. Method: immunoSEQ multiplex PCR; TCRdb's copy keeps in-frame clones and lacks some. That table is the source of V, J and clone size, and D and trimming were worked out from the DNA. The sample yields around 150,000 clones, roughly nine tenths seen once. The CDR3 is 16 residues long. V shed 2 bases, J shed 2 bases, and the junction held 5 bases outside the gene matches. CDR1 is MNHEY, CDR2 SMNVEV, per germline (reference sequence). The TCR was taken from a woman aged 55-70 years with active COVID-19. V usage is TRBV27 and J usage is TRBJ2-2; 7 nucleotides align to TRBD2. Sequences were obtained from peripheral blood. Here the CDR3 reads CASSLSGIANTGELFF. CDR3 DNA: TGTGCCAGCAGTTTAAGCGGGATCGCTAACACCGGGGAGCTGTTTTTT.